This T cell receptor beta chain was captured by sequencing in a study of shared clonotypes between healthy human individuals. Assay: immunoSEQ multiplex PCR; the TCRdb copy retains only in-frame clones and omits some. Found here are approximately 740,000 clones, 74% of them singletons; the top ten hold 1.5% to 2%. The germline CDR1 and CDR2 sequences are MNHNS and SASEGT. Trimming removed 7 bases from V and 6 bases from J; junction bases left unmatched: 11. CDR3 length: 15 amino acids. V is TRBV6-1 and J is TRBJ1-4; 7 bases agree with TRBD1. Material: memory CD4+ T cells sorted from blood. Subset described: CD45RA-negative fraction. The receptor was derived from a woman between 25 and 40 years old in good health. Here the CDR3 DNA reads TGTGCCAGCATAGCTCTTTCAGGGGGTGATGAAAAACTGTTTTTT. Translating gives CASIALSGGDEKLFF.